This T cell receptor (beta chain) was recorded in a study of cytomegalovirus exposure and HLA in healthy donors. The PCR employed 60 Vbeta primers together with 13 Jbeta primers. Some clones are missing from TCRdb's copy, which holds only in-frame ones; the method was immunoSEQ multiplex PCR. The table records under 200,000 clones, about 12% of them present only once. The V and J ends lost 5 bases and 2 bases respectively, with 13 bases between them. CDR3 length equals 15 residues. In germline, CDR1 is MNHEY, CDR2 SVGAGI. The source material was PBMCs. This TCR was sampled from a man aged 45-60 years in good health and CMV-seropositive. V usage is TRBV6-5 and J usage is TRBJ2-4; no clear D gene. The CDR3 region has the DNA TGTGCCAGCAGTCAGGCCCTCGCCACCAAAAACATTCAGTACTTC. This gives the protein CASSQALATKNIQYF.